The source of this T cell receptor beta chain is a study of blood T cell repertoires in COVID-19. As for the study in general: Some COVID-19 samples were acute and others convalescent; all came from the United States, Italy and Spain. PBMCs, B-cell-depleted T cells, or T cells were the source of the cDNA or gDNA that made up the material.

As handled by the study authors: Quantification of nucleated cells was approximated via reference gene primer amplification. Clones were read by immunoSEQ multiplex PCR, and TCRdb kept only the in-frame ones, dropping some. D and trimming come from the DNA, and the V and J calls and clone size come from that table. Of around 68,000 clones in the sample, 87% were seen once. Germline V gives CDR1 SGHVS, CDR2 FNYEAQ. The length of the CDR3 is 15 residues. V was shortened by 5 bases and J by 4 bases, with 14 bases between the two germline ends. This receptor was obtained from a man aged 45 to 65 with active COVID-19. The sample was peripheral blood. The chain uses TRBV7-6 and TRBJ2-2, with D possibly matching TRBD2 (5 bases). In DNA form, the CDR3 reads TGTGCCAGCAGCCAACGGAGCGGTTCCACCGGGGAGCTGTTTTTT. It encodes CASSQRSGSTGELFF.